These 4 T cell receptor beta chains originate from one sample sequenced in a study of Graves' ophthalmopathy and Graves' hyperthyroidism. For repertoire sequencing, the TCR beta CDR3 regions were amplified from RNA transcripts. HTBI primers served in a first-round RT-PCR, which a second-round multiplex PCR followed. TCRdb passed the multiplex PCR reads through MiXCR, listing each CDR3 protein once. The sample has 650,000 to 800,000 distinct CDR3 sequences; over 40% are singletons. What was sequenced was peripheral blood. The receptors were gathered from an adult man with Graves' ophthalmopathy.

Many counts were recorded for this clonotype. The chain employs TRBV7-2 and TRBJ2-7; tentatively, D is TRBD1 (5 bases). Trimming left V 5 bases short and J 2 bases short, with 7 bases between. CDR3 length: 12 amino acids. Germline CDR1 SGHTA, CDR2 FQGNSA. The CDR3 bases are TGTGCCAGCAGCCAGACAGCCTACGAGCAGTACTTC. Amino acids: CASSQTAYEQYF.

Many counts were recorded for this clonotype. This chain joins TRBV2 and TRBJ2-7; 9 bases are shared with TRBD1. The J segment lost 2 bases and the V segment lost 6 bases, leaving 11 bases of the junction unmatched. Germline V gives CDR1 SNHLY, CDR2 FYNNEI. The CDR3 runs to 16 residues. The CDR3 DNA reads as TGTGCCAGCAGCCACTCCGAGGACAGGGGTGCCTACGAGCAGTACTTC. It is translated as CASSHSEDRGAYEQYF.

V is TRBV5-1 and J is TRBJ2-5, with no clear D. Germline-derived CDR1 and CDR2 are SGHRS and YFSETQ. V lost 0 bases and J lost 5, with 11 bases in between. The CDR3 has 14 amino acids. The CDR3 loop is CASSLDGRTETQYF. CDR3 nucleotides: TGCGCCAGCAGCTTGGACGGCAGGACGGAGACCCAGTACTTC. Using reference TRBV5-1 and TRBJ2-5 for the parts outside the CDR3, the full variable domain is KAGVTQTPRYLIKTRGQQVTLSCSPISGHRSVSWYQQTPGQGLQFLFEYFSETQRNKGNFPGRFSGRQFSNSRSEMNVSTLELGDSALYLCASSLDGRTETQYFGPGTRLLVL.

Many counts were recorded for this clonotype. V usage is TRBV6-5 and J usage is TRBJ1-1; D unresolved. Germline V gene data show CDR1 as MNHEY and CDR2 as SVGAGI. The CDR3 length is 15 residues. V shed 5 bases and J shed 0 bases, with 13 bases lying between them. The CDR3 sequence: CASSESQFMNTEAFF. CDR3 coding DNA: TGTGCCAGCAGTGAGAGTCAGTTCATGAACACTGAAGCTTTCTTT.